This T cell receptor (beta chain) was recorded in a study of blood T cell repertoires in COVID-19. On the study more broadly: Samples came from the United States, Italy and Spain, spanning acute and convalescent COVID-19.

In the original workflow: Reference gene primer amplification yielded estimated nucleated cell counts. Profiling relied on immunoSEQ multiplex PCR, and the TCRdb table lists in-frame clones only, not all of them. The D gene and trimming were derived from the DNA, and the V and J assignments and clone size from that table. The sample lists 150,000 to 200,000 clones; roughly four fifths were seen once. The CDR3 totals 14 residues. V dropped 2 bases and J dropped 3 bases, with 11 bases sitting between them. The germline V gene encodes CDR1 MNHEY and CDR2 SVGAGI. V gene TRBV6-5 combines with J gene TRBJ2-7, with no clear D. The receptor's source is a woman over 75 with COVID-19, enrolled during active disease. Sequencing was done on a sample of peripheral blood. Here the CDR3 reads CASSYPRQYYEQYF. CDR3 nucleotide sequence: TGTGCCAGCAGTTACCCGAGGCAGTACTACGAGCAGTACTTC.